The rows below give T cell receptor beta chains drawn from one sample of a study of T cells of healthy individuals. TCRdb ran MiXCR on the 5' RACE reads and lists one entry per CDR3 protein. The sample has about 40,000 distinct CDR3 sequences, about 4.2% seen once; the top ten hold 9.2%. The receptors were gathered from a human donor in good health. The conserved cysteine and the conserved F or W are not part of the CDR3 here. D genes are given only for firm matches.

CDR3aa: ASSVEPLSYEQY; v_gene: TRBV9; j_gene: TRBJ2-7; d_gene: -
CDR3aa: ASSSPGGTYEQY; v_gene: TRBV27; j_gene: TRBJ2-7; d_gene: -
CDR3aa: ASSQDRNYGYN; v_gene: TRBV14; j_gene: TRBJ1-2; d_gene: -
CDR3aa: SVDPLLAGGADTQY; v_gene: TRBV29-1; j_gene: TRBJ2-3; d_gene: TRBD2
CDR3aa: ASSPQSGRSYEQY; v_gene: TRBV9; j_gene: TRBJ2-7; d_gene: -
CDR3aa: ASSGYQGDSGELF; v_gene: TRBV6-1; j_gene: TRBJ2-2; d_gene: TRBD1
CDR3aa: ASSLDLRGQGYT; v_gene: TRBV11-2; j_gene: TRBJ1-2; d_gene: -
CDR3aa: ASSLGTGETEAF; v_gene: TRBV4-3; j_gene: TRBJ1-1; d_gene: TRBD1
CDR3aa: ASSFGTNAYEQY; v_gene: TRBV11-2; j_gene: TRBJ2-7; d_gene: -
CDR3aa: ASSEAGKGAYNEQF; v_gene: TRBV2; j_gene: TRBJ2-1; d_gene: -
CDR3aa: ASSPRGSGQPQH; v_gene: TRBV7-2; j_gene: TRBJ1-5; d_gene: TRBD1
CDR3aa: ASSISTGLETQY; v_gene: TRBV19; j_gene: TRBJ2-5; d_gene: TRBD1
CDR3aa: ASSSREATTYEQY; v_gene: TRBV7-8; j_gene: TRBJ2-7; d_gene: TRBD2
CDR3aa: ASSAAWTEAF; v_gene: TRBV2; j_gene: TRBJ1-1; d_gene: -
CDR3aa: ASNRQGATEQY; v_gene: TRBV6-2/TRBV6-3; j_gene: TRBJ2-7; d_gene: TRBD1
CDR3aa: ASSQVAGDYGYT; v_gene: TRBV4-1; j_gene: TRBJ1-2; d_gene: -
CDR3aa: ASRLAGGPGIQY; v_gene: TRBV5-1; j_gene: TRBJ2-4; d_gene: TRBD2
CDR3aa: ASSFGSNTEAF; v_gene: TRBV7-6; j_gene: TRBJ1-1; d_gene: -
CDR3aa: ASSSSGGGYEQY; v_gene: TRBV7-8; j_gene: TRBJ2-7; d_gene: TRBD2